The 9 T cell receptor beta chains given below trace back to one sample, sequenced in a study of identifying expanded T cells in peripheral blood. Generated by immunoSEQ multiplex PCR, the TCRdb table keeps only in-frame clones and is missing some. The table records 70,000 to 100,000 clones, approximately 84% of them present only once. The sample comprised blood. The receptors originated from a person aged 18 to 70 in good health.

The rearrangement links TRBV5-1 to TRBJ2-5; TRBD1 might be the D (5 bases). V shed 2 bases and J shed 5 bases, with 13 bases lying between them. The germline V gene has CDR1 SGHRS and CDR2 YFSETQ. This CDR3 has 14 amino acids. The CDR3 DNA is TGCGCCAGCAGCTTAAACCCCTCAGGGGAGACCCAGTACTTC. Its protein product is CASSLNPSGETQYF.

The chain couples TRBV5-6 to TRBJ2-4; the D is unclear. The germline V gene encodes CDR1 SGHDT and CDR2 YYEEEE. V lost 1 base and J lost 0, with 11 bases in between. The CDR3 covers 16 residues. Here the CDR3 reads CASSLQYHLAKNIQYF. For the CDR3, the DNA is TGTGCCAGCAGCTTGCAATACCATCTAGCCAAAAACATTCAGTACTTC.

The chain joins TRBV27 to TRBJ2-3, with 11 bases fitting TRBD2. After removal of 3 bases from V and 2 bases from J, the junction contained 1 base not matched to a gene. Per the germline V gene, CDR1 is MNHEY and CDR2 is SMNVEV (reference sequence). The CDR3 has 15 residues. CDR3 protein: CASSLTSGTTDTQYF. DNA of the CDR3: TGTGCCAGCAGTTTGACTAGCGGGACCACAGATACGCAGTATTTT.

The chain joins TRBV18 to TRBJ2-3, with D unclear. There are 13 residues in the CDR3. Trimming took off 3 bases at V and 6 bases at J, with 10 bases between the two ends. CDR1 is KGHSH and CDR2 is LQKENI in the germline V gene. This CDR3 is CASSPQPLDTQYF. CDR3 in DNA: TGTGCCAGCTCACCCCAGCCTCTCGATACGCAGTATTTT.

The rearrangement uses TRBV6-1 and TRBJ2-3, with D tentatively TRBD2 (7 bases). The V end was cut by 0 bases, the J end by 6 bases, with 10 bases between. CDR3 length: 14 amino acids. Germline CDR1 reads MNHNS; CDR2 reads SASEGT. The CDR3 nucleotides read TGTGCCAGCAGTGAAGCGGGGGGGCGGGATACGCAGTATTTT. It specifies CASSEAGGRDTQYF.

This clone was seen a single time. The chain has TRBV6-6 and TRBJ1-3; D not certain. Trimming took 4 bases from V and 2 from J, leaving 9 bases between them. This CDR3 is 14 amino acids long. Germline CDR1 is MNHNY and CDR2 is SVGAGI (reference sequence). In DNA, the CDR3 is TGTGCCAGCAGTTCCGTTGGCCCTGGAAACACCATATATTTT. Amino acids: CASSSVGPGNTIYF.

The rearrangement uses TRBV6-6 and TRBJ1-5; TRBD1 might be the D (5 bases). Germline values: CDR1 MNHNY, CDR2 SVGAGI (reference sequence). The CDR3 loop spans 15 amino acids. The germline V and J ends were trimmed by 1 base and 4 bases, with 11 bases remaining between them. This CDR3 is CASSYLGQGNQPQHF. The CDR3, as DNA: TGTGCCAGCAGTTACTTGGGGCAGGGTAATCAGCCCCAGCATTTT.

The chain has TRBV27 and TRBJ2-2; 13 bases fit TRBD2. The germline gives CDR1 MNHEY, CDR2 SMNVEV (reference sequence). The CDR3 consists of 19 residues. V gave up 4 bases and J gave up 3 bases; unmatched junction bases: 11. The CDR3 nucleotides read TGTGCCAGCAGTTCCGGGGGACTAGCGGGGATAAATGACACCGGGGAGCTGTTTTTT. Translation gives CASSSGGLAGINDTGELFF.

V usage is TRBV6-5 and J usage is TRBJ2-7; D gene uncertain. The CDR3 sequence is 14 residues long. With 7 bases removed from V and 3 bases from J, the gap between germline ends came to 16 bases. The germline gives CDR1 MNHEY, CDR2 SVGAGI. For the CDR3, the DNA is TGTGCCAGCAAAAGCCGCCCTTTTAGCTACGAGCAGTACTTC. Translation gives CASKSRPFSYEQYF.